This T cell receptor beta chain was found in a study of T cell clones after liver transplantation. The CDR3 length is 14 residues. Germline CDR1 SNHLY, CDR2 FYNNEI. V was pared by 4 bases and J by 3 bases, with 10 bases between. Clones were read by immunoSEQ multiplex PCR, and TCRdb kept only the in-frame ones, dropping some. The table lists about 85,000 clones, roughly 82% of them singletons. As concerns this clone: Its cognate antigen is unknown.

The study, taken as a whole, reports: A larger donor-reactive than third-party decline suggested partial antigen-specific deletion.

V usage is TRBV2 and J usage is TRBJ1-5; tentative D call: TRBD1 (5 bases). The specimen comprised CD4+ T cells from blood, sampled approximately 3.5 years after liver transplant. The TCR sequence derives from a human patient who received a liver transplant. Some of the T cells may derive from the graft donor. Here the CDR3 reads CASSGSGINQPQHF. CDR3 DNA sequence: TGTGCCAGCAGTGGTTCAGGGATCAATCAGCCCCAGCATTTT.